The present T cell receptor beta chain was sequenced within a study of breast tumors, draining lymph nodes, adjacent tissues. Findings of the study overall: Compared with lymph nodes, tumors were less diverse; compared with nontumor tissue, more. Tumor and nontumor repertoires were significantly more similar in luminal-like than in basal-like breast cancer.

From germline, CDR1 is LGHNA and CDR2 YSLEER. Trimming cost V 0 bases and J 6 bases; bases outside gene matches: 7. CDR3 length equals 18 residues. The lymph nodes were axillary draining lymph nodes from breast cancer patients. TCRdb reprocessed the multiplex PCR reads with MiXCR, giving one entry per CDR3 protein. The repertoire holds about 89,000 distinct CDR3 sequences, with around 28% as singletons. This clonotype was counted ten times or more. The antigen remains unidentified. The source is a female donor with breast cancer. Some clones in this sample may be carry-over from other donors' samples. The sample comprised axillary lymph node tissue. This chain links TRBV4-3 with TRBJ2-1, with 14 bases identical to TRBD2. This CDR3 is CASSQDRLAGGPFNEQFF. The CDR3 DNA sequence: TGCGCCAGCAGCCAAGATCGACTAGCGGGAGGGCCTTTCAATGAGCAGTTCTTC.